A single sample is the source of the 3 T cell receptor beta chains below, sequenced in a study of blood T cell repertoires in COVID-19. Here immunoSEQ multiplex PCR was the method, and the copy in TCRdb shows in-frame clones only, minus some. The repertoire holds approximately 190,000 clones, with about nine tenths as singletons. The sequencing input was peripheral blood. These receptors all come from a man between 65 and 79 years old with active or convalescent COVID-19.

The genes are TRBV6-5 and TRBJ2-3; 7 bases are a match to TRBD2. This CDR3 has 14 residues. Per the germline V gene, CDR1 is MNHEY and CDR2 is SVGAGI. J gave up 3 bases and V 6 bases, and 6 bases lay outside the gene matches. The CDR3 loop reads CASSLRGWTDTQYF. The CDR3 region has the DNA TGTGCCAGCAGCCTGCGGGGGTGGACAGATACGCAGTATTTT.

The V and J genes are TRBV5-1 and TRBJ2-3; TRBD2 agrees at 11 bases. Trimming removed 4 bases from V and 14 bases from J; junction bases left unmatched: 9. Germline V gene data show CDR1 as SGHRS and CDR2 as YFSETQ. CDR3 length: 13 amino acids. CDR3 loop: CASSDHRLAGLYF. The CDR3 DNA is TGCGCCAGCAGCGATCACCGACTAGCGGGGTTGTATTTT.

The chain joins TRBV6-2 or TRBV6-3 to TRBJ1-4, with a weak D call TRBD1 (6 bases). The CDR3 length is 15 residues. Germline V gene data show CDR1 as MNHEY and CDR2 as SVGEGT. The germline V and J ends were trimmed by 2 bases and 4 bases, with 11 bases remaining between them. Written as DNA, the CDR3 is TGTGCCAGCAGTTACCCCGGACAGCTTAATGAAAAACTGTTTTTT. Protein: CASSYPGQLNEKLFF.